The clone carrying this T cell receptor beta chain was recorded only once. Per the germline V gene, CDR1 is SGHNT and CDR2 is YYREEE (reference sequence). This CDR3 has 16 residues. V dropped 0 bases and J dropped 2; count of bases not matched to a gene: 5. The data originate from a study of blood T cell repertoires in COVID-19. Study information: From the United States, Italy and Spain came samples of acute and convalescent COVID-19. T cells, B-cell-depleted T cells, or PBMCs provided the cDNA or gDNA that served as material.

Original data processing: Reference gene primer amplification in the assay estimated nucleated cell counts. The assay was immunoSEQ multiplex PCR, and TCRdb's table has in-frame clones only and misses some. That table is the source of V, J and clone size, and D and trimming were worked out from the DNA. The repertoire holds about 180,000 clones, with roughly 86% as singletons. The sequence came from a woman younger than 45 with active or convalescent COVID-19. J is TRBJ2-3 and V is TRBV5-4; TRBD2 agrees at 8 bases. The sample comprised peripheral blood. The CDR3 DNA sequence: TGTGCCAGCAGCTTGGGAGCGGGGGTTAACACAGATACGCAGTATTTT. It is translated as CASSLGAGVNTDTQYF.